This T cell receptor (beta chain) derives from a study of blood T cell repertoires in COVID-19 (dated by TCRdb to 2020 to 2021). Background on the whole study: Samples from collaborators originated in the United States, Italy and Spain and spanned both the acute and convalescent phases of COVID-19. The repertoires were released in a freely available public database meant as a resource for research on the immune response to SARS-CoV-2. The sample metadata nearly always contained a de-identified subject ID, COVID-19 status, age in years and sex. The samples were drawn from two sources: the first 160 participants of the ongoing ImmuneRACE study, and 1,254 subjects contributed by 6 global collaborators. HLA class I and class II types, where available, came from metadata supplied by the sample provider rather than from assay-based typing. The prospective study material was composed of cDNA or gDNA derived from T cells, B-cell-depleted T cells, or PBMCs. Deeply sampled blood TCRbeta repertoires from subjects exposed to, actively infected with, or recovered from COVID-19 were included in the dataset.

From cysteine to phenylalanine, the CDR3 is 16 amino acids long. Only CDR3 DNA is held: 48 bases, read in frame from base 1. CDR1 and CDR2 were assigned from the germline V gene (reference sequence) as LGHDT and YNNKEL. Compared with germline, V lacks 1 base and J lacks 4 bases; bases without a gene match: 6. The immunoSEQ Assay, a bias-controlled multiplex PCR, was used to amplify TCRbeta CDR3 regions from genomic DNA. In the original analysis: Within the assay, amplification of reference gene primers was used to estimate how many nucleated cells each sample contained. To quantify the absolute abundance of each unique TCRbeta CDR3 rearrangement, sequence reads were collapsed and filtered. For each sample, productive Simpson clonality was calculated as the square root of Simpson's diversity index across productive rearrangements. Entries here come from immuneACCESS through TCRdb and include only in-frame sequences with V and J called. Some clones fail to appear in such tables; in the studies checked, an unresolved V gene covers under half of the shortfall, and the cause of the remainder is unknown. D and trimming come from the DNA, and the V and J calls and clone size come from that table. The sample table holds 30,000 to 40,000 clones, of which around 88% were seen once. The ten biggest clones cover 4.5% to 5% of the sample.

Each collaborating institution followed its own protocols to collect whole blood in K2EDTA tubes. For TCRbeta analysis, collaborators shipped samples in one of three forms: frozen whole blood, isolated PBMCs, or DNA extracted from either of those sample types. As to this clone: Which antigen it targets is not known. Base-call qualities are not available, and no considerably larger clone is one nucleotide away.

The investigation overall reported the following: How much clinical and demographic metadata was included differed by source and by participant, and the metadata was provided uncurated.

Sequencing input: peripheral blood. The sequence is built from TRBV3-1 (or the pseudogene TRBV3-2) and TRBJ2-7, with 11 bases in between that match TRBD2. This sequence originates from a woman in her seventies with active COVID-19. For the CDR3, the sequence is CASSQGRTSGGYEQYF. The DNA sequence follows: TGTGCCAGCAGCCAAGGGAGAACTAGCGGGGGTTACGAGCAGTACTTC.